The 10 T cell receptor beta chains in this list originate from one sample, sequenced in a study of blood T cell repertoires in COVID-19 (dated by TCRdb to about 2020). Library preparation was by the immunoSEQ multiplex PCR assay. TCRdb took this table from immuneACCESS and kept in-frame rearrangements with V and J called. Such tables lack part of the clones; where checked against another copy, unresolved V genes explain under half of the gap, and the rest is unexplained. The sample data list under 300,000 clones, and roughly 80% of these were observed just once. Clones ranked in the top ten supply around 3.4% of the sample. The material sequenced was peripheral blood. The receptor set was obtained from a woman younger than 35 with acute or convalescent COVID-19.

The chain uses TRBV7-9 and TRBJ1-5, with D maybe TRBD1 (6 bases). Germline assignment: CDR1 SEHNR and CDR2 FQNEAQ (reference sequence). V was clipped by 0 bases and J by 2 bases, with 11 bases between them. CDR3 length: 16 residues. The CDR3 here is CASSLALDRGNQPQHF. DNA of the CDR3: TGTGCCAGCAGCTTAGCGTTGGACAGAGGCAATCAGCCCCAGCATTTT. The full variable domain, rest sourced from reference TRBV7-9 and TRBJ1-5, is DTGVSQNPRHKITKRGQNVTFRCDPISEHNRLYWYRQTLGQGPEFLTYFQNEAQLEKSRLLSDRFSAERPKGSFSTLEIQRTEQGDSAMYLCASSLALDRGNQPQHFGDGTRLSIL.

In its sample, this clone was seen once. The chain uses TRBV6-4 and TRBJ2-1; weak D call: TRBD2 (6 bases). The V and J ends lost 6 bases and 6 bases respectively, with 15 bases between them. The germline CDR1 and CDR2 sequences are MRHNA and SNTAGT. The CDR3 is made up of 14 amino acids. CDR3 loop: CASSRLGKSNEQFF. In DNA, the CDR3 is TGTGCCAGCAGCCGACTAGGAAAATCCAATGAGCAGTTCTTC.

The chain links TRBV5-1 to TRBJ1-1, with D possibly matching TRBD1 (6 bases). There are 17 residues in the CDR3. V lost 1 base and J 2 bases, leaving 18 bases between the germline ends. Germline V lookup: CDR1 SGHRS, CDR2 YFSETQ. Written as DNA, the CDR3 is TGCGCCAGCAGCTTGAAGCCGACAGGTGCTCTCAACACTGAAGCTTTCTTT. It yields the protein CASSLKPTGALNTEAFF.

V usage is TRBV7-2 and J usage is TRBJ2-2; 7 nucleotides align to TRBD2. Germline V gene sequence: CDR1 SGHTA, CDR2 FQGNSA. V was clipped by 5 bases and J by 4 bases; unmatched bases: 7. The CDR3 covers 15 residues. DNA of the CDR3: TGTGCCAGCAGCGACGGGACTAAAGTCACCGGGGAGCTGTTTTTT. This gives the protein CASSDGTKVTGELFF.

The chain has TRBV28 and TRBJ2-1; 8 nucleotides align to TRBD2. After removal of 2 bases from V and 0 bases from J, the junction contained 6 bases not matched to a gene. The CDR3 is 17 residues long. Looked up from germline, CDR1 is MDHEN and CDR2 is SYDVKM. In DNA, the CDR3 is TGTGCCAGCAGTTTAAGACTAGCGAGTAGCTCCTACAATGAGCAGTTCTTC. Translation gives CASSLRLASSSYNEQFF.

This clone was seen only a few times. The V and J genes are TRBV30 and TRBJ2-2; 8 bases align to TRBD1. With 0 bases clipped from V and 3 bases from J, the junction kept 3 bases outside the gene matches. The CDR3 is made up of 15 amino acids. CDR1 GTSNPN and CDR2 SVGIG come from the germline V gene (reference sequence). This CDR3 reads CAWSVDRADTGELFF. In nucleotides, the CDR3 is TGTGCCTGGAGTGTGGACAGGGCCGACACCGGGGAGCTGTTTTTT.

This chain links TRBV10-3 with TRBJ2-7; 7 bases are shared with TRBD2. This CDR3 has 15 residues. Trimming cost V 0 bases and J 7 bases; bases outside gene matches: 9. Germline V lookup: CDR1 ENHRY, CDR2 SYGVKD. CDR3 region: CAISESGAGTREQYF. CDR3 nucleotide sequence: TGTGCCATCAGTGAGTCTGGAGCGGGAACGAGAGAGCAGTACTTC.

V is TRBV19 and J is TRBJ2-6; D perhaps matches TRBD1 (5 bases). Germline lookup yields CDR1 LNHDA and CDR2 SQIVND (reference sequence). This CDR3 comprises 15 residues. V lost 3 bases and J 4 bases, leaving 10 bases between the germline ends. DNA for the CDR3: TGTGCCAGTAGTATTGGGGCGGCGGGGGCCAACGTCCTGACTTTC. Protein: CASSIGAAGANVLTF.

The rearrangement joins TRBV7-9 to TRBJ2-1; 12 bases align to TRBD1. Germline-derived CDR1 and CDR2 are SEHNR and FQNEAQ (reference sequence). V shed 5 bases, J shed 9 bases, and the junction held 8 bases outside the gene matches. This CDR3 is 15 amino acids long. CDR3 residues: CASSPGQGAHTEQFF. CDR3 DNA sequence: TGTGCCAGCAGCCCGGGACAGGGGGCGCACACTGAGCAGTTCTTC.

This clone was observed once. The chain has TRBV10-3 and TRBJ2-2; TRBD2 agrees at 7 bases. The J segment lost 5 bases and the V segment lost 0 bases, leaving 6 bases of the junction unmatched. The CDR3 is 16 amino acids. Per the germline V gene, CDR1 is ENHRY and CDR2 is SYGVKD. DNA of the CDR3: TGTGCCATCAGTGAGTCTTTGGGAGGGGAAACCGGGGAGCTGTTTTTT. Amino acids: CAISESLGGETGELFF.